This T cell receptor (beta chain) is drawn from a study of blood T cell repertoires in COVID-19. Study context: There were acute and convalescent COVID-19 samples, and they came from the United States, Italy and Spain. PBMCs, B-cell-depleted T cells, or T cells were the source of the cDNA or gDNA that made up the material.

A note on this clone: This CDR3 is also generated by other DNA sequences in the sample.

Germline V gene lookup returns CDR1 SQVTM and CDR2 ANQGSEA. V dropped 4 bases and J dropped 1 base, with 5 bases sitting between them. The CDR3 extends over 12 amino acids. In the original processing: Cell counts per sample came from amplifying reference gene primers. The protocol was immunoSEQ multiplex PCR, while the TCRdb copy is restricted to in-frame clones and leaves out a portion. D and trimming were read from the DNA, whereas the V and J calls and clone size are those reported in that table. Among some 110,000 clones listed, around 85% were seen once. The chain employs TRBV29-1 and TRBJ2-1; the D is unclear. This TCR was recovered from a man between 65 and 85 years old who had recovered from COVID-19. Sequenced: peripheral blood. CDR3 sequence reads: CSVGLSYNEQFF. As DNA, the CDR3 is TGCAGCGTTGGGCTTTCCTACAATGAGCAGTTCTTC.